These 14 T cell receptor beta chains were all obtained from the same sample, sequenced in a study of blood T cells in healthy people across ages. Using a J-beta primer mix together with a sample-barcoded 5' primer, a second PCR was run for about 6 to 11 cycles. TCRdb re-called the 5' RACE reads through MiXCR, storing one row per CDR3 protein. Of over a million distinct CDR3 sequences listed, approximately 25% are singletons. The sample was also reused in another study, on T cells of mothers and their children.

The sample taken for sequencing was blood. These receptors all stem from a girl aged 2 to 10 in good health.

V and J are TRBV20-1 and TRBJ1-2; no clear D. The CDR3 contains 12 residues. Germline-derived CDR1 and CDR2 are DFQATT and SNEGSKA (reference sequence). The V end lost 6 bases, the J end lost 3 bases, and 11 bases lay between the germline ends. CDR3 sequence reads: CSADTAYYGYTF. The CDR3 DNA is TGCAGTGCCGATACAGCGTACTATGGCTACACCTTC.

This chain joins TRBV12-3 or TRBV12-4 and TRBJ2-5, with D perhaps being TRBD1 or TRBD2 (5 bases each). The closer fit of TRBJ2-1 to the DNA end suggests the J call may be wrong. CDR3 size: 14 residues. CDR3 nucleotides: TGTGCCAGCAGCGGGACGGACGCCGGGCATGAGCAGTTCTTC. This codes for CASSGTDAGHEQFF.

This clonotype turned up a few times. The V gene is TRBV12-3 or TRBV12-4, the J gene TRBJ1-4; D is possibly TRBD1 (6 bases). The ends were cut back, 5 bases at V and 8 bases at J, with 12 bases in the middle. The CDR3 has 13 amino acids. The CDR3 DNA sequence: TGTGCCAGCAGTCCCACAGGGCACGAAAAACTGTTTTTT. It encodes CASSPTGHEKLFF.

This clonotype was seen a few times. The genes are TRBV7-9 and TRBJ1-4; no clear D. The CDR3 consists of 16 residues. Trimming took 2 bases from V and 0 from J, leaving 10 bases between them. Germline V gene sequence: CDR1 SEHNR, CDR2 FQNEAQ (reference sequence). The CDR3 here is CASSLMQTTTNEKLFF. CDR3 DNA: TGTGCCAGCAGCTTAATGCAGACAACAACTAATGAAAAACTGTTTTTT.

The chain carries TRBV12-3 or TRBV12-4 and TRBJ2-5, with D unresolved. V lost 3 bases and J lost 0, with 8 bases in between. There are 14 residues in the CDR3. The CDR3 sequence: CASSFSAYQETQYF. The CDR3 nucleotides are TGTGCCAGCAGTTTTTCGGCTTACCAAGAGACCCAGTACTTC.

V is TRBV29-1 and J is TRBJ2-7, with no clear D. V was clipped by 6 bases and J by 2 bases, with 11 bases between them. The CDR3 totals 12 residues. In germline, CDR1 is SQVTM, CDR2 ANQGSEA. DNA of the CDR3: TGCAGCGTATTCGGGCCTACCTACGAGCAGTACTTC. It specifies CSVFGPTYEQYF.

This clonotype was found a few times. The V call is TRBV7-9, the J call TRBJ2-5; possible D gene TRBD2, 5 bases. V was cut by 1 base and J by 11 bases, with 14 bases left in between. CDR1 is SEHNR and CDR2 is FQNEAQ in the germline V gene (reference sequence). This CDR3 spans 13 amino acids. The CDR3 region is CASSLVLAGEQYF. The CDR3 DNA is TGTGCCAGCAGCTTAGTTTTAGCCGGGGAGCAGTACTTC.

This clonotype has a handful of counts. The rearrangement joins TRBV4-3 to TRBJ2-5; perhaps TRBD1 as D (6 bases). Germline CDR1 and CDR2: LGHNA and YSLEER. Deletions cut 0 bases from V and 7 bases from J, with 21 bases between. The length of the CDR3 is 17 residues. The CDR3 sequence: CASSQDGDNLSVGTQYF. The CDR3 DNA reads as TGCGCCAGCAGCCAAGACGGGGACAACCTCTCCGTTGGGACCCAGTACTTC.

V is TRBV20-1 and J is TRBJ2-5, with D possibly matching TRBD2 (6 bases). Trimming took 3 bases from V and 13 from J, leaving 6 bases between them. The length of the CDR3 is 8 residues. CDR1 is DFQATT and CDR2 is SNEGSKA in the germline V gene (reference sequence). In DNA, the CDR3 is TGCAGTGCTAGCGGGGGGTACTTC. Amino acids: CSASGGYF.

This clonotype occurred a few times. The chain links TRBV27 to TRBJ2-7; D is undetermined. The germline gives CDR1 MNHEY, CDR2 SMNVEV (reference sequence). This CDR3 contains 16 residues. Trimming removed 4 bases at V and 3 bases at J, with 19 bases between. For the CDR3, the DNA is TGTGCCAGCAGTTCCATACTGGGTGGAGAGTTCTACGAGCAGTACTTC. It codes for CASSSILGGEFYEQYF.

This clonotype has only a few counts. The chain employs TRBV28 and TRBJ2-7; TRBD2 aligns across 10 bases. Looked up from germline, CDR1 is MDHEN and CDR2 is SYDVKM. Losses at the gene ends were 8 bases for V and 3 bases for J; bases not matched to a gene: 10. The CDR3 covers 15 residues. Here the CDR3 reads CASPPSLAGNYEQYF. The CDR3 nucleotides read TGTGCCAGCCCGCCCTCACTAGCGGGGAACTACGAGCAGTACTTC.

The table lists this clonotype with a few counts. The genes are TRBV28 and TRBJ1-4; 11 bases map to TRBD1. Trimming at V came to 5 bases and at J to 8 bases, leaving 7 bases not matched to a gene. The CDR3 is made up of 15 amino acids. The germline V gene has CDR1 MDHEN and CDR2 SYDVKM. Here the CDR3 DNA reads TGTGCCAGCAGTCCATGGACAGGGGGCCCGGAAAAACTGTTTTTT. It codes for CASSPWTGGPEKLFF.

This clonotype was observed many times. V is TRBV4-2 and J is TRBJ2-1; 7 bases agree with TRBD1. The length of the CDR3 is 15 residues. The germline V gene has CDR1 LGHNA and CDR2 YNFKEQ. V dropped 0 bases and J dropped 3; count of bases not matched to a gene: 2. This CDR3 is CASSQEQGNYNEQFF. Written as DNA, the CDR3 is TGTGCCAGCAGCCAAGAACAGGGGAACTACAATGAGCAGTTCTTC.

The chain employs TRBV5-1 and TRBJ1-1, with D hard to call. Trimming shortened V by 0 bases and J by 10 bases, and 13 bases separated the two germline ends. The CDR3 contains 13 residues. CDR1 and CDR2 from the germline V gene are SGHRS and YFSETQ. The CDR3 nucleotides read TGCGCCAGCAGCTTGGAGGGCCCCGGTGGAGCTTTCTTT. Translated, it gives CASSLEGPGGAFF.